These 25 T cell receptor beta chains share one sample of origin, sequenced in a study of T cell responses to AZD1222 COVID-19 vaccine. Profiled with immunoSEQ multiplex PCR; TCRdb holds only in-frame clones, not every one. The sample contains roughly 130,000 clones, 85% to 95% of which appear only once. The sequences come from peripheral blood, collected on day 0 of AZD1222 vaccination. Receptor source: an adult in good health.

The chain joins TRBV29-1 to TRBJ1-1; the D gene is possibly TRBD1 (6 bases). The CDR3 contains 14 residues. Germline V gene lookup returns CDR1 SQVTM and CDR2 ANQGSEA. Trimming stripped 0 bases from V and 3 bases from J, with 11 bases between. The CDR3 DNA reads TGCAGCGTTGAAGAGAACAGGGTAGACACTGAAGCTTTCTTT. Its protein is CSVEENRVDTEAFF. The whole variable domain, filled in from reference TRBV29-1 and TRBJ1-1, reads SAVISQKPSRDICQRGTSLTIQCQVDSQVTMMFWYRQQPGQSLTLIATANQGSEATYESGFVIDKFPISRPNLTFSTLTVSNMSPEDSSIYLCSVEENRVDTEAFFGQGTRLTVV.

The V and J genes are TRBV2 and TRBJ1-2, with a possible D match to TRBD1 (5 bases). The CDR3 is 14 residues long. Germline CDR1 reads SNHLY; CDR2 reads FYNNEI. Trimming left V 4 bases short and J 6 bases short, with 15 bases between. CDR3 sequence: CASSGPGTGNGYTF. CDR3 sequence (DNA): TGTGCCAGCAGTGGGCCCGGGACGGGGAATGGCTACACCTTC.

This chain uses TRBV11-1 with TRBJ1-1, with 8 bases that match TRBD1. Losses at the gene ends were 1 base for V and 4 bases for J; bases not matched to a gene: 2. The length of the CDR3 is 14 residues. Germline V gene data show CDR1 as SGHAT and CDR2 as FQDESV (reference sequence). CDR3 region: CASSLVQGATEAFF. The CDR3 DNA is TGTGCCAGCAGCTTAGTCCAGGGGGCCACTGAAGCTTTCTTT.

This chain links TRBV5-4 with TRBJ1-2; weak D call: TRBD1 (6 bases). The CDR3 is 14 residues long. The V gene lost 1 base and the J gene lost 6 bases, with 13 bases spanning the gap. CDR1 and CDR2 (germline): SGHNT, YYREEE (reference sequence). The CDR3 protein is CASSLRGYDNGYTF. CDR3 coding DNA: TGTGCCAGCAGCTTGAGGGGGTATGACAATGGCTACACCTTC.

V is TRBV6-1 and J is TRBJ1-2; a weak D match, TRBD1 (5 bases). The CDR3 runs to 15 residues. Trimming pared 1 base from V and 1 base from J, leaving 10 bases between. The V gene's germline CDR1 is MNHNS and CDR2 SASEGT. In nucleotides, the CDR3 is TGTGCCAGCAGTGAAGGGCAGGGTAATAACTATGGCTACACCTTC. It yields the protein CASSEGQGNNYGYTF.

This clone was picked up one time. This chain uses TRBV28 with TRBJ1-2; D is possibly TRBD1 (5 bases). CDR3 length equals 12 residues. Per germline, CDR1 MDHEN and CDR2 SYDVKM. V lost 5 bases to trimming and J lost 5 bases, with 9 bases between them. CDR3 DNA sequence: TGTGCCAGCAGTGGGCCAGGGTATGGCTACACCTTC. Translated, it gives CASSGPGYGYTF.

This sequence joins TRBV2 and TRBJ1-1; D gene unclear. V was trimmed by 6 bases and J by 6 bases, leaving 11 bases between them. This CDR3 is built from 12 residues. CDR1 is SNHLY, CDR2 FYNNEI, per germline. DNA for the CDR3: TGTGCCAGCAGATCGAATAGCGCTGAAGCTTTCTTT. Its protein is CASRSNSAEAFF.

This rearrangement joins TRBV3-1 (or the pseudogene TRBV3-2) to TRBJ1-1; 7 nucleotides match TRBD1. In germline, CDR1 is LGHDT, CDR2 YNNKEL (reference sequence). The CDR3 spans 14 residues. V dropped 0 bases and J dropped 8; count of bases not matched to a gene: 6. The DNA of the CDR3 is TGTGCCAGCAGCCAAGAAGACAGGGTGGAGGAAGCTTTCTTT. This encodes CASSQEDRVEEAFF.

The chain joins TRBV18 to TRBJ2-1, with no clear D. Germline V gene lookup returns CDR1 KGHSH and CDR2 LQKENI. The CDR3 is made up of 13 amino acids. The V end was cut by 2 bases, the J end by 5 bases, with 7 bases between. The CDR3 is CASSPGRDNEQFF. CDR3 bases: TGTGCCAGCTCACCAGGGCGAGACAATGAGCAGTTCTTC.

The chain links TRBV18 to TRBJ2-7; D is possibly TRBD2 (5 bases). Trimming cost V 2 bases and J 3 bases, with 8 bases left between them. The CDR3 has 13 residues. Germline CDR1 is KGHSH and CDR2 is LQKENI. The DNA of the CDR3 is TGTGCCAGCTCACCAGCAGCGGACTACGAGCAGTACGTC. Encoded protein: CASSPAADYEQYV.

This chain uses TRBV19 with TRBJ2-3; D might be TRBD1 (6 bases). Germline CDR1 LNHDA, CDR2 SQIVND (reference sequence). The CDR3 length is 13 residues. With 9 bases removed from V and 3 bases from J, the gap between germline ends came to 13 bases. DNA of the CDR3: TGTGCCAGCGGAGAAGGGGGAACAGATACGCAGTATTTT. Residues: CASGEGGTDTQYF.

This clone was seen just once. The sample has other DNA sequences that encode this CDR3 too. The genes are TRBV19 and TRBJ1-1; the match to TRBD1 covers 8 bases. J lost 0 bases, V lost 6 bases, and 3 bases had no gene match. Looked up from germline, CDR1 is LNHDA and CDR2 is SQIVND (reference sequence). The CDR3 spans 14 residues. CDR3: CASSRQGLNTEAFF. CDR3 nucleotide sequence: TGTGCCAGTAGCAGACAGGGGTTGAACACTGAAGCTTTCTTT.

The chain has TRBV7-6 and TRBJ2-1; 15 nucleotides agree with TRBD2. The junction had 9 bases not matched to a gene; V was cut back by 4 bases and J by 5 bases. From germline, CDR1 is SGHVS and CDR2 FNYEAQ. CDR3 size: 18 residues. The CDR3 sequence: CASSSPGTSGRPDNEQFF. The CDR3 nucleotides are TGTGCCAGCAGCTCCCCCGGGACTAGCGGGAGGCCCGACAATGAGCAGTTCTTC.

The chain has TRBV4-3 and TRBJ1-1; no reliable D call. V lost 0 bases, J lost 4 bases, and 9 bases lay in between. Germline loops: CDR1 LGHNA, CDR2 YSLEER. CDR3 length: 14 amino acids. For the CDR3, the DNA is TGCGCCAGCAGCCAAGATCGGGTTGGCACTGAAGCTTTCTTT. The encoded protein is CASSQDRVGTEAFF.

The chain links TRBV9 to TRBJ1-6; unclear D gene. The V and J ends lost 0 bases and 7 bases respectively, with 11 bases between them. Per the germline V gene, CDR1 is SGDLS and CDR2 is YYNGEE. This CDR3 is built from 15 residues. CDR3 sequence reads: CASSVVGLGNSPLHF. The DNA for the CDR3 is TGTGCCAGCAGCGTAGTCGGCCTAGGAAATTCACCCCTCCACTTT.

The rearrangement links TRBV21-1 to TRBJ2-6; TRBD1 was called by the table and not checked on the DNA. TRBV21-1 is reported as a pseudogene. CDR3 length: 13 amino acids. This chain's CDR3 is CAVVTLRANVLTF. CDR3 nucleotides: TGTGCCGTGGTTACATTGCGGGCCAACGTCCTGACTTTC.

The chain is built from TRBV6-5 and TRBJ1-6; possible D gene TRBD1, 5 bases. CDR1 and CDR2 (germline): MNHEY, SVGAGI. Trimming removed 6 bases from V and 6 bases from J, with 15 bases in between. This CDR3 is 15 amino acids long. CDR3 protein: CASRAGLDFNSPLHF. CDR3 in DNA: TGTGCCAGCAGAGCGGGGCTAGACTTTAATTCACCCCTCCACTTT.

The rearrangement joins TRBV18 to TRBJ2-1; D gene ambiguous. Trimming cost V 6 bases and J 6 bases, with 18 bases left between them. Per the germline V gene, CDR1 is KGHSH and CDR2 is LQKENI. This CDR3 is 15 amino acids long. The CDR3 nucleotides read TGTGCCAGCTCCCTTGCTAGGATGGGGTTCAATGAGCAGTTCTTC. Its translation: CASSLARMGFNEQFF.

The genes are TRBV4-1 and TRBJ1-1, with TRBD1 matching over 9 bases. Unmatched junction bases numbered 1, after V lost 1 base and J lost 4 bases. CDR3 length: 14 amino acids. Germline loops: CDR1 MGHRA, CDR2 YSYEKL. CDR3 sequence reads: CASSQGDRVTEAFF. The CDR3 coding sequence is TGCGCCAGCAGCCAAGGGGACAGGGTCACTGAAGCTTTCTTT.

V is TRBV7-2 and J is TRBJ2-1, with 13 bases aligning to TRBD2. Per the germline V gene, CDR1 is SGHTA and CDR2 is FQGNSA. This CDR3 region has 15 residues. Trimming cost V 6 bases and J 12 bases; bases outside gene matches: 11. This chain's CDR3 is CASRPPGLAGLGQFF. Here the CDR3 DNA reads TGTGCCAGCAGACCTCCGGGACTAGCGGGGCTAGGGCAGTTCTTC.

The CDR3 sequence: CASSPRTEGYTEAFF. The CDR3 nucleotides are TGTGCCAGCTCACCACGGACCGAAGGGTACACTGAAGCTTTCTTT. The chain employs TRBV18 and TRBJ1-1, with D unclear. Trimming took off 1 base at V and 3 bases at J, with 12 bases between the two ends. Germline CDR1 KGHSH, CDR2 LQKENI. This CDR3 region has 15 residues.

V usage is TRBV4-1 and J usage is TRBJ1-4; the match to TRBD1 covers 7 bases. The ends lost 4 bases at V and 7 bases at J; junction bases unmatched: 3. CDR3 length: 13 amino acids. Germline CDR1 and CDR2: MGHRA and YSYEKL. In DNA form, the CDR3 reads TGCGCCAGCAGCCTTAACAGGGGTGAAAAACTGTTTTTT. Encoded protein: CASSLNRGEKLFF.

This clone was observed a single time. The CDR3 DNA reads as TGTGCCACCAGCCGGGACGGAAACTATGGCTACACCTTC. Translation: CATSRDGNYGYTF. This sequence joins TRBV15 and TRBJ1-2; tentatively, D is TRBD1 (5 bases). The length of the CDR3 is 13 residues. The V and J ends lost 5 bases and 2 bases respectively, with 9 bases between them. Germline V gene data show CDR1 as LNHNV and CDR2 as YYDKDF (reference sequence).

The V gene is TRBV29-1, the J gene TRBJ1-1; TRBD1 is a possible D gene (5 bases). CDR1 and CDR2 from the germline V gene are SQVTM and ANQGSEA. The V gene lost 1 base and the J gene lost 1 base, with 10 bases spanning the gap. The CDR3 is 14 amino acids. DNA of the CDR3: TGCAGCGTTGAAGGAGGGGCGAGGAACACTGAAGCTTTCTTT. This encodes CSVEGGARNTEAFF. The whole variable domain, remainder taken from reference TRBV29-1 and TRBJ1-1, is SAVISQKPSRDICQRGTSLTIQCQVDSQVTMMFWYRQQPGQSLTLIATANQGSEATYESGFVIDKFPISRPNLTFSTLTVSNMSPEDSSIYLCSVEGGARNTEAFFGQGTRLTVV.

The chain links TRBV7-2 to TRBJ1-2; weak D call: TRBD1 (6 bases). There are 15 residues in the CDR3. Germline CDR1 reads SGHTA; CDR2 reads FQGNSA. The V gene lost 5 bases and the J gene lost 4 bases, with 17 bases spanning the gap. The CDR3 here is CASSGYRVLSYGYTF. As DNA, the CDR3 is TGTGCCAGCAGCGGCTACAGGGTACTCAGCTATGGCTACACCTTC.